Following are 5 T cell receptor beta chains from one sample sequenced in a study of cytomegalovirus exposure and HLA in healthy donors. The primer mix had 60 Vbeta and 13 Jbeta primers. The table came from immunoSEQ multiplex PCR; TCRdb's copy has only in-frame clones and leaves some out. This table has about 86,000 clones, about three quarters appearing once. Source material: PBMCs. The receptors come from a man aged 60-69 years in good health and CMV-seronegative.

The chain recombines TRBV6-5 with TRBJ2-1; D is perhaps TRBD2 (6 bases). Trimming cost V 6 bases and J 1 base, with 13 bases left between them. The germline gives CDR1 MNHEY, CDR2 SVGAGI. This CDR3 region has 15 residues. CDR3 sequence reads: CASSDSGISYNEQFF. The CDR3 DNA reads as TGTGCCAGCAGCGATAGCGGTATTTCCTACAATGAGCAGTTCTTC.

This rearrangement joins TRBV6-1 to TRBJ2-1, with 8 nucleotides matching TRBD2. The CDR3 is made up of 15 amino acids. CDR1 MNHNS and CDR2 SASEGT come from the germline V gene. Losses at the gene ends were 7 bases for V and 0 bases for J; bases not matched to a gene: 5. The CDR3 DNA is TGTGCCAGCACTGCGGGGGGTCGCTCCTACAATGAGCAGTTCTTC. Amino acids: CASTAGGRSYNEQFF.

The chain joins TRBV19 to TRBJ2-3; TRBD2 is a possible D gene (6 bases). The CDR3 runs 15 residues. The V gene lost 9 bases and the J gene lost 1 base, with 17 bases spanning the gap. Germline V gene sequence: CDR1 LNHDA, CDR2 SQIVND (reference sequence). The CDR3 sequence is CASLSTSSGTDTQYF. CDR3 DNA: TGTGCCAGCCTTTCTACTAGCAGCGGCACAGATACGCAGTATTTT.

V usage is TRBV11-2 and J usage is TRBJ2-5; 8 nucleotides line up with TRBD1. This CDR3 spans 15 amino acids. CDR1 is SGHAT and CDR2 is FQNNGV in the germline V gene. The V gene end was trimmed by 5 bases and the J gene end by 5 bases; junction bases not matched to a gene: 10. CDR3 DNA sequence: TGTGCCAGCAGCATCTCGACAGGGGCGGAGGAGACCCAGTACTTC. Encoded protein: CASSISTGAEETQYF.

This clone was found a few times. The CDR3 DNA reads TGTGCCAGCAGTGAAGCGCTTCTCGAGACAGGGTCCCACGAGCAGTACTTC. Protein product: CASSEALLETGSHEQYF. The V gene is TRBV2, the J gene TRBJ2-7; 7 bases fit TRBD1. V lost 0 bases and J lost 5; bases outside the gene matches: 13. The CDR3 contains 17 residues. The germline V gene encodes CDR1 SNHLY and CDR2 FYNNEI. The entire variable domain, with the rest obtained from reference TRBV2 and TRBJ2-7, is as follows: EPEVTQTPSHQVTQMGQEVILRCVPISNHLYFYWYRQILGQKVEFLVSFYNNEISEKSEIFDDQFSVERPDGSNFTLKIRSTKLEDSAMYFCASSEALLETGSHEQYFGPGTRLTVT.